Following are 27 T cell receptor beta chains from one sample sequenced in a study of T cells in Graves' hyperthyroidism and ophthalmopathy. It was RNA transcripts that yielded the amplified TCR beta CDR3 regions. The HTBI set primed first-round TCR CDR3 RT-PCR. TCRdb fed the multiplex PCR reads into MiXCR, producing one record per CDR3 protein. The profile shows more than 500,000 distinct CDR3 sequences, 14% to 15% of them singletons. Sequencing was carried out using blood. The source of these receptors is a woman between 40 and 50 years old with Graves' ophthalmopathy.

Many counts were recorded for this clonotype. The chain has TRBV28 and TRBJ1-1; no clear D gene. Germline V CDR1 and CDR2: MDHEN, SYDVKM. The CDR3 extends over 14 amino acids. The V and J ends lost 3 bases and 4 bases respectively, with 12 bases between them. The CDR3 DNA is TGTGCCAGCAGTTTGACTAGCCGAGGCACTGAAGCTTTCTTT. Residues: CASSLTSRGTEAFF.

With regard to this clonotype: At one of its ends the junction is not consistent with the germline gene, which may arise from a read error. The gene calls are TRBV2 and TRBJ2-5; TRBD2 matches 8 bases. Germline loops: CDR1 SNHLY, CDR2 FYNNEI. CDR3 length: 14 residues. The CDR3 DNA sequence: TGTGTCAGCGGGGTTAGCGGGACCCAAGAGACCCAGTACTTC. Protein: CVSGVSGTQETQYF.

The chain carries TRBV4-2 and TRBJ2-7, with no clear D. Germline V CDR1 and CDR2: LGHNA, YNFKEQ. The CDR3 loop spans 14 amino acids. The V and J ends lost 0 bases and 1 base respectively, with 7 bases between them. The CDR3 region has the DNA TGTGCCAGCAGCCAAGATAAACAGTCCTACGAGCAGTACTTC. Translating gives CASSQDKQSYEQYF.

This clonotype was recorded at least ten times. The V call is TRBV28, the J call TRBJ1-5; weak D call: TRBD1 (6 bases). The germline CDR1 and CDR2 sequences are MDHEN and SYDVKM. The CDR3 length is 18 residues. The germline V and J ends were trimmed by 4 bases and 2 bases, with 21 bases remaining between them. CDR3 residues: CASSSTRKTGSGNQPQHF. The CDR3 DNA reads TGTGCCAGCAGTTCCACCCGTAAAACAGGGTCGGGCAATCAGCCCCAGCATTTT.

In its sample, this clonotype was seen once. This chain uses TRBV19 with TRBJ1-1; D may be TRBD1 (5 bases). V lost 3 bases and J lost 10, with 15 bases in between. The CDR3 covers 13 residues. Germline V gene lookup returns CDR1 LNHDA and CDR2 SQIVND (reference sequence). CDR3 DNA sequence: TGTGCCAGTAGTATTGGGACCCCATCTTTAGCTTTCTTT. The encoded protein is CASSIGTPSLAFF.

This clonotype was seen ten or more times. The chain joins TRBV13 to TRBJ2-5, with 8 positions matching TRBD2. The CDR3 has 17 amino acids. With V trimmed by 5 bases and J by 1 base, 12 bases remained unmatched. CDR1 is PRHDT and CDR2 is FYEKMQ in the germline V gene (reference sequence). DNA for the CDR3: TGTGCCAGCAGCCCGCCCCCAGCGGGAGAAGGCCAAGAGACCCAGTACTTC. It codes for CASSPPPAGEGQETQYF. Variable domain in full (rest from reference TRBV13 and TRBJ2-5): AAGVIQSPRHLIKEKRETATLKCYPIPRHDTVYWYQQGPGQDPQFLISFYEKMQSDKGSIPDRFSAQQFSDYHSELNMSSLELGDSALYFCASSPPPAGEGQETQYFGPGTRLLVL.

The gene calls are TRBV10-3 and TRBJ2-5; D is uncertain. V lost 2 bases, J lost 5 bases, and 12 bases lay in between. The CDR3 contains 14 residues. Germline lookup yields CDR1 ENHRY and CDR2 SYGVKD. CDR3 nucleotide sequence: TGTGCCATCAGTGAGGAGATAGGGATGGAGACCCAGTACTTC. Its translation is CAISEEIGMETQYF.

This clonotype was detected many times. The chain recombines TRBV27 with TRBJ2-5; 8 bases fit TRBD1. This CDR3 is built from 14 residues. Germline CDR1 reads MNHEY; CDR2 reads SMNVEV (reference sequence). Germline trimming cut 5 bases from V and 2 bases from J; bases unmatched to any gene: 4. CDR3 bases: TGTGCCAGCAGTCCAGGACAGGGTCAAGAGACCCAGTACTTC. This encodes CASSPGQGQETQYF.

J is TRBJ1-1 and V is TRBV20-1; weak D call: TRBD1 (6 bases). With 0 bases removed from V and 13 bases from J, the gap between germline ends came to 18 bases. Germline V CDR1 and CDR2: DFQATT, SNEGSKA (reference sequence). CDR3 size: 13 residues. The CDR3, as DNA: TGCAGTGCTAGAGATCTACAGGGAACTGAATGTTTCTTT. Translation: CSARDLQGTECFF.

This clonotype came up many times. The chain recombines TRBV25-1 with TRBJ2-2; 10 bases align to TRBD2. Germline V gives CDR1 MGHDK, CDR2 SYGVNS. CDR3 size: 17 residues. After removal of 3 bases from V and 4 bases from J, the junction contained 8 bases not matched to a gene. The DNA of the CDR3 is TGTGCCAGCAGTGACTCAGCGGGAGGGGACGGCACCGGGGAGCTGTTTTTT. Its translation: CASSDSAGGDGTGELFF.

The CDR3 coding sequence is TGTGCCAGCTACAAATCACGGGGCTCCTTTAGGGTCAATGAGCAGTTCTTC. Its protein product is CASYKSRGSFRVNEQFF. This chain uses TRBV6-2 or TRBV6-3 with TRBJ2-1; tentatively, D is TRBD1 or TRBD2 (5 bases each). Germline V gives CDR1 MNHEY, CDR2 SVGEGT. V dropped 8 bases and J dropped 6 bases, with 26 bases sitting between them. CDR3 size: 17 residues.

This clonotype was seen repeatedly, ten times or more. The chain couples TRBV9 to TRBJ2-7; 10 bases map to TRBD1. Trimming took 5 bases from V and 2 from J; bases not matched to a gene: 4. Per germline, CDR1 SGDLS and CDR2 YYNGEE. The CDR3 is made up of 14 amino acids. CDR3 DNA sequence: TGTGCCAGCAGTGTCGGACAGGGGGCCTACGAGCAGTACTTC. Protein product: CASSVGQGAYEQYF.

The J gene is TRBJ2-7, the V gene TRBV5-6; weak D call: TRBD2 (6 bases). Trimming stripped 4 bases from V and 4 bases from J, with 18 bases between. The germline CDR1 and CDR2 sequences are SGHDT and YYEEEE. CDR3 size: 15 residues. In nucleotides, the CDR3 is TGTGCCAGCAGCACCTACAGGAGGGGTGATTACGAGCAGTACTTC. This gives the protein CASSTYRRGDYEQYF.

This clonotype was seen ten or more times. Here the CDR3 DNA reads TGTGCCACCAGTGATCCCGGACCCTCCTACGAGCAGTACTTC. Encoded protein: CATSDPGPSYEQYF. The V and J genes are TRBV24-1 and TRBJ2-7; D is unclear. The CDR3 runs 14 residues. Germline CDR1 reads KGHDR; CDR2 reads SFDVKD. V shed 3 bases and J shed 0 bases, with 8 bases lying between them.

In this sample, this clonotype turned up many times. The rearrangement links TRBV27 to TRBJ2-5; D unclear. Germline CDR1 and CDR2: MNHEY and SMNVEV (reference sequence). The V and J ends lost 5 bases and 0 bases respectively, with 16 bases between them. This CDR3 has 16 residues. The CDR3 nucleotides are TGTGCCAGCAGTCCCCAACGGGTGGGGTACCAAGAGACCCAGTACTTC. The encoded protein is CASSPQRVGYQETQYF.

V gene TRBV7-6 combines with J gene TRBJ1-1; 10 nucleotides align to TRBD1. Per germline, CDR1 SGHVS and CDR2 FNYEAQ. The ends lost 2 bases at V and 6 bases at J; junction bases unmatched: 3. The CDR3 has 14 residues. The CDR3 here is CASSLRTGGPEAFF. The CDR3 region has the DNA TGTGCCAGCAGCTTACGGACAGGGGGGCCTGAAGCTTTCTTT.

Many counts were recorded for this clonotype. The CDR3 spells CASSLESLAEQYF. Written as DNA, the CDR3 is TGTGCCAGCAGCTTAGAGTCCCTAGCGGAACAGTACTTC. The V and J genes are TRBV7-2 and TRBJ2-7; 7 bases line up with TRBD2. The CDR3 contains 13 residues. Germline V CDR1 and CDR2: SGHTA, FQGNSA. After removal of 1 base from V and 10 bases from J, the junction contained 7 bases not matched to a gene.

Many counts were recorded for this clonotype. This sequence joins TRBV28 and TRBJ2-7, with D hard to call. The germline V gene has CDR1 MDHEN and CDR2 SYDVKM. This CDR3 is 13 amino acids long. Trimming pared 7 bases from V and 0 bases from J, leaving 10 bases between. CDR3 DNA sequence: TGTGCCAGCACATCCCCGAGCTCCTACGAGCAGTACTTC. As protein: CASTSPSSYEQYF.

V usage is TRBV6-5 and J usage is TRBJ1-2, with 9 bases fitting TRBD1. Trimming removed 2 bases from V and 3 bases from J; junction bases left unmatched: 4. CDR3 length: 15 residues. CDR1 MNHEY and CDR2 SVGAGI come from the germline V gene. CDR3 bases: TGTGCCAGCAGTTACGGGACAGGGAATCACTATGGCTACACCTTC. This codes for CASSYGTGNHYGYTF.

A note on this clonotype: A much larger clone is a single base away; this may be a read error. In DNA, the CDR3 is TGCAGTGCCAACCCCGCTAGCGGGAGTTGGTTAGAGAACCAGTACTTC. It yields the protein CSANPASGSWLENQYF. This rearrangement joins TRBV20-1 to TRBJ2-5; 10 bases agree with TRBD2. The CDR3 consists of 16 residues. Germline CDR1 is DFQATT and CDR2 is SNEGSKA (reference sequence).

The chain links TRBV28 to TRBJ2-7; possible D gene TRBD1, 6 bases. The germline gives CDR1 MDHEN, CDR2 SYDVKM. V lost 5 bases and J 2 bases, leaving 13 bases between the germline ends. The CDR3 contains 14 residues. The DNA for the CDR3 is TGTGCCAGCAGTGTACAGGGATATGCCTACGAGCAGTACTTC. This translates into CASSVQGYAYEQYF.

The chain joins TRBV29-1 to TRBJ2-7; D could derive from TRBD1 or TRBD2 (7 bases each). Trimming shortened V by 6 bases and J by 2 bases, and 23 bases separated the two germline ends. In germline, CDR1 is SQVTM, CDR2 ANQGSEA. The CDR3 is 16 residues long. As DNA, the CDR3 is TGCAGCGTATGGGACGGGGGGACAGAGGTTCCCTACGAGCAGTACTTC. Amino acids: CSVWDGGTEVPYEQYF.

This clonotype has a count of ten or more. The chain couples TRBV20-1 to TRBJ2-7; TRBD2 aligns across 8 bases. Germline V gene lookup returns CDR1 DFQATT and CDR2 SNEGSKA (reference sequence). With V trimmed by 1 base and J by 5 bases, 7 bases remained unmatched. CDR3 length equals 14 residues. CDR3 amino acids: CSARGQREFNEQYF. The CDR3 region has the DNA TGCAGTGCTAGAGGACAGCGGGAGTTTAACGAGCAGTACTTC.

This clonotype has only a few counts. The V gene is TRBV20-1, the J gene TRBJ1-1, with D perhaps matching TRBD1 (5 bases). The ends were cut back, 6 bases at V and 8 bases at J, with 13 bases in the middle. Germline V gene data show CDR1 as DFQATT and CDR2 as SNEGSKA (reference sequence). CDR3 length: 11 residues. CDR3 loop: CSATPGGEAFF. Here the CDR3 DNA reads TGCAGTGCGACACCTGGGGGGGAAGCTTTCTTT.

The gene calls are TRBV11-2 and TRBJ2-5, with D perhaps TRBD2 (6 bases). Trimming took 6 bases from V and 7 from J, leaving 21 bases between them. The CDR3 totals 15 residues. The germline V gene encodes CDR1 SGHAT and CDR2 FQNNGV. CDR3 sequence: CASRFREWQAGTQYF. CDR3 in DNA: TGTGCCAGCAGGTTTAGGGAATGGCAAGCGGGGACCCAGTACTTC.

This clonotype was detected many times. The V call is TRBV10-3, the J call TRBJ2-3, with TRBD2 matching 8 bases. This CDR3 is 16 amino acids long. In germline, CDR1 is ENHRY, CDR2 SYGVKD. The V segment lost 4 bases and the J segment 4 bases; nucleotides outside the gene matches: 10. CDR3 amino acids: CAISAREGLQADTQYF. The CDR3 coding sequence is TGTGCCATCAGTGCACGGGAGGGCCTTCAAGCAGATACGCAGTATTTT.

The chain has TRBV2 and TRBJ2-2; D is unresolved. This CDR3 has 15 amino acids. V lost 6 bases and J lost 0, with 11 bases in between. The germline CDR1 and CDR2 sequences are SNHLY and FYNNEI. CDR3 region: CASSESRANTGELFF. Written as DNA, the CDR3 is TGTGCCAGCAGCGAAAGCCGTGCGAACACCGGGGAGCTGTTTTTT.